The 14 T cell receptor beta chains presented below share a single source sample, sequenced in a study of cytomegalovirus exposure and HLA in healthy donors (dated by TCRdb to 2015 to 2018). Libraries were built with the immunoSEQ multiplex PCR assay. For the multiplex PCR, a mixture combining 60 forward primers for TCR Vbeta segments and 13 reverse primers for TCR Jbeta segments was used. TCRdb re-hosts the immuneACCESS table, in-frame sequences only. Its copies lack some clones; in the studies checked, an unresolved V gene accounts for under half of them, and the cause for the rest is not known. This sample comprises roughly 99,000 clones, 77% of them detected only once. Around 4% of the sample lies in the top ten. The source material was PBMCs. The receptor set was obtained from a male donor in good health and CMV-seronegative.

This clone was seen more than once but under ten times. The rearrangement links TRBV11-3 to TRBJ2-2; no clear D gene. The germline V gene encodes CDR1 SGHNT and CDR2 YENEEA. Trimming took off 4 bases at V and 7 bases at J, with 10 bases between the two ends. The CDR3 consists of 13 residues. The CDR3: CASSSPRFGELFF. The CDR3 DNA follows: TGTGCCAGCAGCTCACCGCGCTTCGGGGAGCTGTTTTTT.

The chain has TRBV6-5 and TRBJ2-5; the D gene is possibly TRBD1 (6 bases). Trimming cost V 2 bases and J 1 base, with 11 bases left between them. The CDR3 covers 15 residues. The germline V gene encodes CDR1 MNHEY and CDR2 SVGAGI. In nucleotides, the CDR3 is TGTGCCAGCAGTTACCTCAGGGGAGCCCAAGAGACCCAGTACTTC. The encoded protein is CASSYLRGAQETQYF.

The chain has TRBV7-2 and TRBJ2-1; 7 bases align to TRBD2. This CDR3 comprises 16 residues. Germline CDR1 and CDR2: SGHTA and FQGNSA. Trimming cost V 5 bases and J 0 bases; bases outside gene matches: 7. The CDR3 protein is CASSPSGWSSYNEQFF. CDR3 DNA sequence: TGTGCCAGCAGCCCTAGCGGATGGAGCTCCTACAATGAGCAGTTCTTC.

This chain connects TRBV19 to TRBJ2-1; D perhaps matches TRBD2 (6 bases). CDR1 is LNHDA, CDR2 SQIVND, per germline (reference sequence). Trimming left V 4 bases short and J 7 bases short, with 17 bases between. The CDR3 length is 15 residues. The CDR3 reads CASSTFSGPGNEQFF. In DNA form, the CDR3 reads TGTGCCAGTAGTACGTTTAGCGGTCCTGGGAATGAGCAGTTCTTC.

The chain uses TRBV19 and TRBJ1-2; 9 bases are shared with TRBD1. The CDR3 contains 16 residues. V was pared by 7 bases and J by 1 base, with 10 bases of the junction left unmatched. Per germline, CDR1 LNHDA and CDR2 SQIVND (reference sequence). The DNA of the CDR3 is TGTGCCAGTATCGACTGGGGGACAGGGCATAACTATGGCTACACCTTC. Its translation is CASIDWGTGHNYGYTF.

V gene TRBV15 combines with J gene TRBJ2-6; a possible D gene is TRBD1 (5 bases). CDR3 length: 15 residues. Germline V gene sequence: CDR1 LNHNV, CDR2 YYDKDF (reference sequence). V was pared by 4 bases and J by 0 bases, with 7 bases between. CDR3: CATSMDNSGANVLTF. In DNA form, the CDR3 reads TGTGCCACCAGCATGGACAACTCTGGGGCCAACGTCCTGACTTTC.

This sequence joins TRBV30 and TRBJ2-1; 8 positions match TRBD2. Per the germline V gene, CDR1 is GTSNPN and CDR2 is SVGIG (reference sequence). Trimming at V came to 5 bases and at J to 4 bases, leaving 13 bases not matched to a gene. This CDR3 region has 16 residues. The CDR3 region is CAWRHTRVAGYNEQFF. The CDR3 nucleotides are TGTGCCTGGCGCCATACGAGAGTAGCGGGGTACAATGAGCAGTTCTTC. Supplemented by reference TRBV30 and TRBJ2-1, the full variable domain reads SQTIHQWPATLVQPVGSPLSLECTVEGTSNPNLYWYRQAAGRGLQLLFYSVGIGQISSEVPQNLSASRPQDRQFILSSKKLLLSDSGFYLCAWRHTRVAGYNEQFFGPGTRLTVL.

The rearrangement joins TRBV27 to TRBJ2-5, with 10 bases aligning to TRBD1. The J call is uncertain, as TRBJ2-7 better fits the DNA end. Germline CDR1 reads MNHEY; CDR2 reads SMNVEV (reference sequence). The CDR3 loop spans 16 amino acids. CDR3 coding DNA: TGTGCCAGCAGTTCCCAGACAGGGGGCCACTCCTACGAGCAGTACTTC. Translated: CASSSQTGGHSYEQYF.

The chain employs TRBV30 and TRBJ2-1; 7 positions agree with TRBD2. V lost 2 bases, J lost 6 bases, and 13 bases stayed unmatched. The CDR3 has 16 residues. Germline values: CDR1 GTSNPN, CDR2 SVGIG (reference sequence). CDR3 nucleotide sequence: TGTGCCTGGAGTCCTTACGGGGGGTCCCCCCCCAATGAGCAGTTCTTC. This translates into CAWSPYGGSPPNEQFF.

Only a few counts were recorded for this clone. The chain is built from TRBV6-5 and TRBJ1-1, with D unclear. The V gene lost 0 bases and the J gene lost 0 bases, with 11 bases spanning the gap. CDR3 size: 16 residues. The germline V gene has CDR1 MNHEY and CDR2 SVGAGI. DNA of the CDR3: TGTGCCAGCAGTTACTCGCGCACAGAGATGAACACTGAAGCTTTCTTT. Its translation: CASSYSRTEMNTEAFF.

This clone appeared a few times. This sequence joins TRBV6-4 and TRBJ2-3, with a weak D call TRBD2 (6 bases). Germline V gives CDR1 MRHNA, CDR2 SNTAGT. V was shortened by 0 bases and J by 4 bases, with 8 bases between the two germline ends. There are 14 residues in the CDR3. Here the CDR3 reads CASSDSGGSDTQYF. CDR3 DNA: TGTGCCAGCAGTGACTCCGGGGGTTCAGATACGCAGTATTTT.

This clone was counted only a few times. This chain connects TRBV4-1 to TRBJ1-2, with D possibly TRBD1 on 6 matching bases. Germline V gene sequence: CDR1 MGHRA, CDR2 YSYEKL. V lost 1 base to trimming and J lost 4 bases, with 16 bases between them. The CDR3 runs 16 residues. CDR3 protein: CASSQVGLGASYGYTF. CDR3 DNA sequence: TGCGCCAGCAGCCAAGTGGGGTTGGGGGCGTCCTATGGCTACACCTTC.

J is TRBJ1-2 and V is TRBV30; D may be TRBD1 (6 bases). Germline CDR1 GTSNPN, CDR2 SVGIG (reference sequence). This CDR3 has 12 amino acids. V was trimmed by 0 bases and J by 4 bases, leaving 6 bases between them. CDR3 protein: CAWSVRGYGYTF. CDR3 bases: TGTGCCTGGAGTGTCAGGGGCTATGGCTACACCTTC. Using reference TRBV30 and TRBJ1-2 for the parts outside the CDR3, the full variable domain is SQTIHQWPATLVQPVGSPLSLECTVEGTSNPNLYWYRQAAGRGLQLLFYSVGIGQISSEVPQNLSASRPQDRQFILSSKKLLLSDSGFYLCAWSVRGYGYTFGSGTRLTVV.

V usage is TRBV2 and J usage is TRBJ2-1; 7 bases fit TRBD2. V lost 6 bases, J lost 2 bases, and 7 bases stayed unmatched. Germline loops: CDR1 SNHLY, CDR2 FYNNEI. This CDR3 comprises 15 residues. The chain's CDR3 is CASSFLADPYNEQFF. In DNA form, the CDR3 reads TGTGCCAGCAGCTTTCTAGCGGACCCCTACAATGAGCAGTTCTTC.